This TCR beta chain is drawn from a study of cytomegalovirus exposure and HLA in healthy donors listed by TCRdb under 2017. As for the study more broadly: An earlier analysis of around 600 of the donors reported approximately 270 Gb of sequence data and 117 million unique TCR beta sequences from about 179 million T cells. An earlier analysis of 450 to 750 of the donors used high-throughput TCR beta sequencing to judge whether each TCR beta V gene segment behaved as functional or pseudogenic. To study patterns of TCR occurrence, a later analysis re-analyzed previously published TCR beta repertoires from 650 to 750 donors and added high-resolution HLA genotyping. The study used immunosequencing to profile the T cell repertoires of approximately 650 subjects and linked those repertoires to cytomegalovirus serostatus. Along with the approximately 600-subject first cohort, a separate validation cohort of 120 different subjects was used. About five DR-DQ haplotypes were treated as single units for association and clustering because of strong linkage in the cohort. The number of donors typed differed by locus, with about 629-640 for A, B, C, DRB1 and DQB1, 522 for DQA1, over 600 for DPA1, and some 440 for DPB1. The genetic ancestry cluster associated with self-reported Caucasian donors included over 65% of the roughly 400 genotyped donors. The study was designed to test whether signatures of past pathogen exposure could be identified by cataloging public T cell receptors. A later genetic analysis used genome-wide SNP genotypes for about three fifths of the roughly 700 donors, treating that subset as a discovery cohort. In the later analysis, no new phenotypic data were used to find candidate immune exposures; instead, reliance was placed on TCR beta sequences and their occurrence across donors. Approximately 330 gigabases of sequencing data and around 80 million unique TCR sequences made up an early release that covered approximately 620 HLA-typed donors. On average, roughly 240,000 unique TCR beta nucleotide sequences were sequenced per donor among several hundred genotyped donors of the cohort, with 15% to 20% of those sequences being non-productive. To predict cytomegalovirus infection status, the study brought together high-throughput TCR immunosequencing, statistical association of individual TCRs with disease status, and machine learning. Alongside the repertoire data, information on donor age, sex, ethnicity and CMV serostatus was compiled. HLA typing included class I and class II loci at four-digit resolution. All discovery cohort repertoires had been generated on a single sequencing platform. Here is what the overall study found, with its caveats: In a later analysis, most CMV-associated TCR beta chains were found to appear HLA-restricted, with HLA associations seemingly driven largely by CMV exposure. Because HLA typing was missing for some donors at each locus, association tests included only the typed subset. The study listed over 150 TCR beta chains as associated with cytomegalovirus. The earlier analysis of almost 600 of the donors excluded 15 to 20 rarely observed V segments, including chromosome 9 orphons, because counts were too low. In a later analysis, TCR association rates were found to vary across HLA loci, with the most associated TCRs seen for DRB1 alleles and the fewest for HLA-C alleles. V-gene and J-gene trimming of TCR beta chains was associated with a missense DCLRE1C variant in a later genetic analysis, and the association was replicated in an independent cohort. A further reported finding was that TCR beta sequences accurately predicted the HLA-A and HLA-B alleles for most subjects in the first cohort. In a later analysis, HLA-associated TCR beta chains showed more clonal expansion and lower generation probabilities than non-associated chains that were equally common. When HLA alleles, especially DR and DQ, strongly co-occurred, TCR associations were difficult to assign to individual alleles. Compared with the 666-donor mean, donors in an Asian-associated ancestry cluster had fewer N-insertions in productive TCRs, according to a later genetic analysis. Sequencing depth was assumed to be roughly uniform across donors in the presence/absence analyses, though that assumption may not hold. In a later analysis, several top co-occurrence clusters were reported to appear linked to parvovirus B19, influenza, CMV and Epstein-Barr virus. In an earlier analysis of some 640 of the donors, most TCR beta V segments were observed in productive rearrangements about 87% or about 30% of the time, broadly matching IMGT annotations. For the cohort, immune exposure information was limited to CMV serostatus. A cluster of highly shared sequence variants was judged likely to be a technical artifact of the sequencing pipeline. Cytomegalovirus status was reported to be diagnosed by the classifier with high specificity and sensitivity in both the original and validation cohorts. Correlated functional status among segregating V segments might be attributable to linkage disequilibrium, but an unknown experimental factor could not be ruled out. Three of the identified cytomegalovirus-associated TCR beta chains were confirmed in vitro to be specific for cytomegalovirus antigens. Most TCR sequences were observed very rarely across donors, whereas some public TCRs were present in many individuals. Only TCR beta chains were sequenced in this cohort, and the absence of alpha or paired-chain data limited detectable features. It was suggested by the authors that the approach could potentially be generalized to other disease states and immunological phenotypes. At a false discovery rate of 0.05, a later analysis linked under 20,000 TCR beta sequences to specific HLA alleles. The 87-base-pair reads could not distinguish some IMGT-functional V segments, including TRBV6-2 and TRBV6-3, so those segments were excluded.

The cohort comprised 666 healthy bone marrow donors. At the time of sampling, all cohort members were nominally healthy, though unrecorded immune exposures were likely present. The donor was CMV seropositive and belonged to the group of 250 to 350 seropositive cohort members. Every donor gave a peripheral blood sample, and the peripheral blood mononuclear cells from that sample were used for TCR beta sequencing. Genomic DNA was extracted from the blood cell samples with the Qiagen DNeasy Blood Extraction Kit. The germline V gene (reference sequence) supplies CDR1 SEHNR and CDR2 FQNEAQ. The V end gives up 2 bases and the J end 5 bases, leaving 8 bases in the junction not matched to a gene. From the cysteine up to the phenylalanine, the CDR3 has a length of 16 residues. Only the CDR3 portion is preserved as DNA: 48 bases, with reading frame beginning at the first base. Concerning this clone itself: Its cognate antigen has yet to be identified. No quality values exist for individual bases; no much larger clone is one base distant.

Libraries were constructed by the immunoSEQ multiplex PCR assay. The multiplex PCR relied on a mix of 60 forward primers for TCR Vbeta segments and 13 reverse primers for TCR Jbeta segments. Amplification of the CDR3 region of rearranged TCR beta genes was performed with a multiplex PCR assay on genomic DNA. The amplified TCR beta libraries were sequenced on the Illumina HiSeq System as 87-base-pair reads. The source study handled its data this way. Across the roughly 600 repertoires, a later analysis counted tens of millions of unique TCR beta chains, 9.5 million to 13 million of which were shared by at least two donors. Raw reads were error-corrected and collapsed into unique sequences by a nearest-neighbor algorithm in which closely related sequences were merged to remove PCR and sequencing errors. V, D and J gene segments were assigned by aligning CDR3 sequences to IMGT reference sequences. For a sequence to be retained, a match of at least six nucleotides to both a V gene segment and a J gene segment was required. A rearrangement was called productive if the CDR3 had no stop codons and remained in frame with V and J, and every other rearrangement was called non-productive. Following IMGT convention, CDR3 was defined as the stretch from the second conserved V-encoded cysteine to the conserved J-encoded phenylalanine. In an earlier analysis of approximately 500 of the donors, sequences lacking an unambiguous match to a single V gene segment were excluded. An earlier analysis of a few hundred of the donors classified V segments as functional when productive rearrangements were above 56.7% and as segregating when the standard deviation between donors was above 5%. A statistical classification framework was developed to diagnose cytomegalovirus status using the catalog of TCR beta chain sequences. In a later analysis, TCR nucleotide sequences were compared against IMGT/GENE-DB human TR gene sequences so that V and J genes could be assigned. The TCRdist pipeline was used in a later analysis to assign CDR3 sequences and most-parsimonious VDJ recombination scenarios. In a later analysis, every TCR beta chain was defined by the combination of its CDR3 amino acid sequence and its V-gene family, and reads without a unique V-gene family were dropped. To address suspected cross-contamination and a sequencing artifact, a later analysis removed 550 to 750 highly shared, low-generation-probability nucleotide sequences. For each public chain, a later analysis derived a clonal expansion index from normalized ranks of inferred template counts within each repertoire. In a later analysis, generation probabilities were computed using a VDJ recombination model fitted to out-of-frame rearrangements, and the results were checked against IGoR. Hypergeometric tests were used in a later analysis to score TCR-TCR, TCR-HLA and TCR-CMV co-occurrence, with a repertoire-size bias correction applied to the TCR pairs. In a later analysis, false discovery rates were estimated by permuting HLA or CMV assignments 20 times. A later analysis grouped co-occurring TCRs with DBSCAN, adding TCRdist sequence similarity when clustering within HLA-allele-positive subsets. Co-occurrence clustering excluded repertoires with fewer than 30,000 or more than 120,000 public chains, plus five with anomalous nucleotide sharing. TCRdb carries this immuneACCESS record with in-frame sequences only. Its versions omit some clonotypes, under half of them owing to an unresolved V gene in the studies checked, with the rest unexplained. That table is the source of V, J and clone size, and D and trimming were worked out from the DNA. For this sample there are roughly 120,000 clones; more than 60% appear just once. The leading ten clones occupy over 2% of the sample.

The sample comprised PBMCs. The V and J genes are TRBV7-9 and TRBJ2-5, with TRBD2 identical over 10 junction bases. This clonotype originated in a woman aged 40 to 49 in good health and CMV-seropositive. The sequence in DNA is TGTGCCAGCAGCTTAAAGCTAGCGGGAGCGATGGAGACCCAGTACTTC. The translation is CASSLKLAGAMETQYF. Full variable domain (CDR3 extended with the reference TRBV7-9 and TRBJ2-5 proteins): DTGVSQNPRHKITKRGQNVTFRCDPISEHNRLYWYRQTLGQGPEFLTYFQNEAQLEKSRLLSDRFSAERPKGSFSTLEIQRTEQGDSAMYLCASSLKLAGAMETQYFGPGTRLLVL.